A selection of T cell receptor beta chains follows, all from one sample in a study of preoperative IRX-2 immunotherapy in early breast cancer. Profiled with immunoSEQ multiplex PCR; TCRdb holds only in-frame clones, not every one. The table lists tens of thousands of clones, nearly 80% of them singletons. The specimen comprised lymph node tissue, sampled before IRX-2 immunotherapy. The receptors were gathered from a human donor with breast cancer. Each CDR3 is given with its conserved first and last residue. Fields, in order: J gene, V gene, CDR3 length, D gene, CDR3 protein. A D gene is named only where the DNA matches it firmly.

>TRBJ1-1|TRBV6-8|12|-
CASSQAFGEAFF
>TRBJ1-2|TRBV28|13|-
CASSLKYSGGYTF
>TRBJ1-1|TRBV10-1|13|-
CASSELRYTEAFF
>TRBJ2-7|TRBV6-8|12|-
CASNSYLYEQYF
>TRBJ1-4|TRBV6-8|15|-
CASSHPRVGLEKLFF
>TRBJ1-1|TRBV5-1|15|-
CASSLGTTANTEAFF
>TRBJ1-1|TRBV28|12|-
CASSSPSVEAFF
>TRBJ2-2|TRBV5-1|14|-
CASSLRGVSGELFF
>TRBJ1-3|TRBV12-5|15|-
CASNLRLGAGNTIYF
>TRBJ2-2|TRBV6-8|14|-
CASSSTTAAGELFF
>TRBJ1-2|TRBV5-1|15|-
CASSENRDLNYGYTF
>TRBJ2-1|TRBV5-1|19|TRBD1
CASSLVVRTGSGSYNEQFF
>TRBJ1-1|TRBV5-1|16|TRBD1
CASSLYPGQGGSEAFF
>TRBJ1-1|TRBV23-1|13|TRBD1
CASSWQQGAEAFF
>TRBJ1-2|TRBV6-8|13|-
CASSLLVNYGYTF
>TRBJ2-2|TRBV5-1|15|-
CASSLSFANTGELFF
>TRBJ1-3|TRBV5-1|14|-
CASSLELAGNTIYF
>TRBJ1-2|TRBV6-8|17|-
CASSQPGRRGPNDGYTF
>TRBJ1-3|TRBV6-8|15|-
CASSYSRGTGNTIYF
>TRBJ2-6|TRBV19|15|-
CASSSRGSGANVLTF
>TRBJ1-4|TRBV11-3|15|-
CASSIQTATNEKLFF
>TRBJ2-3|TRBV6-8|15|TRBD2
CASSLAGESTDTQYF
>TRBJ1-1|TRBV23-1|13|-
CASSLTRTTEAFF
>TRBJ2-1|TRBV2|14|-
CASSEISRYNEQFF
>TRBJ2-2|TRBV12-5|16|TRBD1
CASGLDRGQSTGELFF
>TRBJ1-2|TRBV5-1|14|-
CASSLVGQIAGYTF
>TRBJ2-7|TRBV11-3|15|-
CASSPSDWGSYEQYF
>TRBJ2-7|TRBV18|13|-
CASSLTGPYEQYF
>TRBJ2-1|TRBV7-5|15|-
CASSHQEDSYNEQFF
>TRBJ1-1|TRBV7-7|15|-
CASSLGVGERDEAFF
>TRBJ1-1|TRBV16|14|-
CASSQTTRLWEAFF
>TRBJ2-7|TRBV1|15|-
CASSQDRDSSYEQYF
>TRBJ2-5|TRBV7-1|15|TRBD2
CASSFSGGAVETQYF
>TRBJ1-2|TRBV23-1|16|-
CASSQVFLAGGNGYTF
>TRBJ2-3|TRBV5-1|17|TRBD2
CASSLRTSGTSTDTQYF
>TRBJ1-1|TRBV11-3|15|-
CASSFGGQSNTEAFF
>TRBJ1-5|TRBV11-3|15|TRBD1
CASSSSTGVGQPQHF
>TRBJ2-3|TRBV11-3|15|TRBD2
CASSRREGVTDTQYF
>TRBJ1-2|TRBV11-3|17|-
CASSLGVGGGVNYGYTF
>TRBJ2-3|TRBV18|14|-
CASSPETGTDTQYF
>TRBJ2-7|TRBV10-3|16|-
CAISESWTSITYEQYF
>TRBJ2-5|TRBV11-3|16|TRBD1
CASSLGSRGRWETQYF
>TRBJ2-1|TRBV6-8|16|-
CASSVSGLGSYNEQFF
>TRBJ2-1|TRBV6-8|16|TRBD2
CASSGKGLAGYNEQFF
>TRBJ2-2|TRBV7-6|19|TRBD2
CASSLGSGSGGALAGELFF